One and the same sample provided the 26 T cell receptor beta chains below, sequenced in a study of brain T cells in children with intractable seizures. Sequenced by immunoSEQ multiplex PCR; TCRdb stores in-frame clones only, minus some. The sample has 50,000 to 80,000 clones; 95% to 97% are singletons. The specimen comprised peripheral blood, sampled at surgery. Source of these receptors: a boy younger than two with focal cortical dysplasia and intractable seizures.

V gene TRBV15 combines with J gene TRBJ1-4, with 9 bases matching TRBD1. The trim removed 5 bases at V and 5 bases at J, leaving 6 bases unmatched. CDR3 size: 15 residues. Germline CDR1 and CDR2: LNHNV and YYDKDF (reference sequence). CDR3: CATSGQGQGNEKLFF. CDR3 nucleotide sequence: TGTGCCACCAGCGGGCAAGGACAGGGGAATGAAAAACTGTTTTTT.

The V call is TRBV11-2, the J call TRBJ1-1, with D tentatively TRBD1 (6 bases). CDR1 is SGHAT and CDR2 is FQNNGV in the germline V gene. The V end lost 1 base, the J end lost 7 bases, and 13 bases lay between the germline ends. The CDR3 has 14 amino acids. This CDR3 reads CASSLADSLLEAFF. The CDR3 DNA reads as TGTGCCAGCAGCTTAGCGGACAGCCTACTTGAAGCTTTCTTT.

The rearrangement links TRBV19 to TRBJ2-2; D is possibly TRBD1 (5 bases). Trimming removed 3 bases at V and 0 bases at J, with 14 bases between. CDR1 is LNHDA, CDR2 SQIVND, per germline (reference sequence). This CDR3 comprises 17 residues. Here the CDR3 DNA reads TGTGCCAGTAGTATTTATGGGGCGCCGGCGAACACCGGGGAGCTGTTTTTT. Encoded protein: CASSIYGAPANTGELFF.

V usage is TRBV28 and J usage is TRBJ2-4; D remains unclear. V gave up 7 bases and J gave up 0 bases, with 7 bases separating them. CDR3 length: 13 amino acids. Per germline, CDR1 MDHEN and CDR2 SYDVKM. DNA for the CDR3: TGTGCCAGCATGGACCTAGCCAAAAACATTCAGTACTTC. This sequence encodes CASMDLAKNIQYF.

The V gene is TRBV11-2, the J gene TRBJ2-4; tentative D call: TRBD2 (6 bases). There are 18 residues in the CDR3. V was pared by 0 bases and J by 6 bases, with 21 bases between. Looked up from germline, CDR1 is SGHAT and CDR2 is FQNNGV. Here the CDR3 reads CASSLDPQRVMEGNIQYF. CDR3 DNA sequence: TGTGCCAGCAGCTTAGATCCTCAGCGGGTGATGGAGGGAAACATTCAGTACTTC.

The V and J genes are TRBV10-3 and TRBJ1-6; TRBD1 matches 7 bases. The CDR3 loop spans 16 amino acids. Trimming took 3 bases from V and 8 from J; bases not matched to a gene: 10. Per the germline V gene, CDR1 is ENHRY and CDR2 is SYGVKD. For the CDR3, the DNA is TGTGCCATCAGTGAAGGGACAGTGGTCCTCCATTCACCCCTCCACTTT. It translates to CAISEGTVVLHSPLHF.

The sample holds a few counts of this clone. This chain links TRBV27 with TRBJ2-2; 9 bases fit TRBD2. The CDR3 totals 18 residues. CDR1 is MNHEY and CDR2 is SMNVEV in the germline V gene (reference sequence). V was clipped by 1 base and J by 0 bases; unmatched bases: 6. CDR3 sequence reads: CASSLLGLAGTNTGELFF. The CDR3 nucleotides read TGTGCCAGCAGTTTATTGGGCCTAGCGGGAACGAACACCGGGGAGCTGTTTTTT.

This chain joins TRBV5-1 and TRBJ2-3, with 12 bases identical to TRBD2. Germline CDR1 reads SGHRS; CDR2 reads YFSETQ. This CDR3 spans 20 amino acids. Germline trimming cut 0 bases from V and 0 bases from J; bases unmatched to any gene: 11. The CDR3: CASSLEGLAGGPTSTDTQYF. The CDR3 nucleotides are TGCGCCAGCAGCTTGGAGGGTCTAGCGGGGGGGCCAACTAGCACAGATACGCAGTATTTT.

The CDR3 sequence: CASSLGIYGPNFEAFF. In DNA form, the CDR3 reads TGTGCCAGCAGCTTAGGAATCTACGGTCCCAACTTTGAAGCTTTCTTT. The V and J genes are TRBV7-6 and TRBJ1-1; no clear D. The germline CDR1 and CDR2 sequences are SGHVS and FNYEAQ. The CDR3 covers 16 residues. Trimming removed 1 base from V and 7 bases from J, with 19 bases in between.

This clone was found once. The V gene is TRBV28, the J gene TRBJ2-6; D is unresolved. CDR3 length: 17 residues. In germline, CDR1 is MDHEN, CDR2 SYDVKM. With 5 bases removed from V and 2 bases from J, the gap between germline ends came to 16 bases. CDR3 DNA sequence: TGTGCCAGCAGTGCCTTAAAAGGGCCGGCTGGGGCCAACGTCCTGACTTTC. This sequence encodes CASSALKGPAGANVLTF. Based on the CDR3 plus reference TRBV28 and TRBJ2-6, the full variable domain is DVKVTQSSRYLVKRTGEKVFLECVQDMDHENMFWYRQDPGLGLRLIYFSYDVKMKEKGDIPEGYSVSREKKERFSLILESASTNQTSMYLCASSALKGPAGANVLTFGAGSRLTVL.

The chain uses TRBV14 and TRBJ2-7; 8 nucleotides agree with TRBD1. Germline trimming cut 3 bases from V and 2 bases from J; bases unmatched to any gene: 3. Per germline, CDR1 SGHDN and CDR2 FVKESK. The CDR3 is made up of 14 amino acids. The CDR3 spells CASSQVRGPYEQYF. CDR3 sequence (DNA): TGTGCCAGCAGCCAGGTCAGGGGGCCCTACGAGCAGTACTTC. The complete variable domain, with remaining parts taken from reference TRBV14 and TRBJ2-7, reads EAGVTQFPSHSVIEKGQTVTLRCDPISGHDNLYWYRRVMGKEIKFLLHFVKESKQDESGMPNNRFLAERTGGTYSTLKVQPAELEDSGVYFCASSQVRGPYEQYFGPGTRLTVT.

V gene TRBV9 combines with J gene TRBJ2-6; 12 nucleotides align to TRBD2. The germline V gene has CDR1 SGDLS and CDR2 YYNGEE. J gave up 1 base and V 0 bases, and 2 bases lay outside the gene matches. This CDR3 spans 18 amino acids. For the CDR3, the DNA is TGTGCCAGCAGCGTAGGACTAGCGGGAGCATCTGGGGCCAACGTCCTGACTTTC. Its translation: CASSVGLAGASGANVLTF. The full variable domain, with the rest looked up from reference TRBV9 and TRBJ2-6, is DSGVTQTPKHLITATGQRVTLRCSPRSGDLSVYWYQQSLDQGLQFLIQYYNGEERAKGNILERFSAQQFPDLHSELNLSSLELGDSALYFCASSVGLAGASGANVLTFGAGSRLTVL.

The V gene is TRBV18, the J gene TRBJ2-7, with D unresolved. Germline-derived CDR1 and CDR2 are KGHSH and LQKENI. This CDR3 contains 15 residues. V lost 1 base and J 0 bases, leaving 10 bases between the germline ends. The DNA for the CDR3 is TGTGCCAGCTCACCACGGGCAGGTATCTCCTACGAGCAGTACTTC. Protein sequence: CASSPRAGISYEQYF.

The chain carries TRBV5-1 and TRBJ2-3, with 9 nucleotides matching TRBD2. CDR1 is SGHRS, CDR2 YFSETQ, per germline. V lost 1 base and J lost 7; bases outside the gene matches: 7. This CDR3 is 15 amino acids long. This CDR3 is CASSLLRLAENTQYF. CDR3 DNA: TGCGCCAGCAGCTTGCTGAGACTAGCGGAGAATACGCAGTATTTT.

V is TRBV28 and J is TRBJ2-7, with TRBD1 matching over 8 bases. The CDR3 runs to 16 residues. V was clipped by 3 bases and J by 6 bases; unmatched bases: 13. From germline, CDR1 is MDHEN and CDR2 SYDVKM. The CDR3 spells CASSFSRGQVRREQYF. The CDR3 DNA sequence: TGTGCCAGCAGTTTTAGTAGGGGACAGGTTCGACGCGAGCAGTACTTC.

V usage is TRBV6-5 and J usage is TRBJ2-7, with TRBD1 identical over 8 bases. Germline CDR1 is MNHEY and CDR2 is SVGAGI. The CDR3 is made up of 16 amino acids. Trimming removed 0 bases from V and 3 bases from J; junction bases left unmatched: 7. Here the CDR3 reads CASSYSSRGRIYEQYF. The CDR3 nucleotides are TGTGCCAGCAGTTACTCAAGCAGGGGGCGGATCTACGAGCAGTACTTC.

The chain links TRBV7-2 to TRBJ2-4, with D possibly being TRBD1 (7 bases). CDR1 and CDR2 from the germline V gene are SGHTA and FQGNSA. V lost 5 bases and J lost 0, with 14 bases in between. The length of the CDR3 is 16 residues. The CDR3 region has the DNA TGTGCCAGCAGCCGGAGGGACAGCCTAGCCAAAAACATTCAGTACTTC. It encodes CASSRRDSLAKNIQYF.

This chain connects TRBV27 to TRBJ2-7; tentatively, D is TRBD1 (6 bases). The V end was cut by 5 bases, the J end by 5 bases, with 13 bases between. The length of the CDR3 is 13 residues. Germline V gene data show CDR1 as MNHEY and CDR2 as SMNVEV (reference sequence). The CDR3 DNA is TGTGCCAGCAGTCCAACAGGGTCGCACGAGCAGTACTTC. Translation gives CASSPTGSHEQYF.

This chain uses TRBV19 with TRBJ2-5; D is perhaps TRBD1 or TRBD2 (5 bases each). Trimming removed 9 bases from V and 4 bases from J, with 15 bases in between. The CDR3 extends over 13 amino acids. Per germline, CDR1 LNHDA and CDR2 SQIVND (reference sequence). This CDR3 is CASGALGGETQYF. The CDR3 region has the DNA TGTGCCAGCGGCGCCCTTGGGGGAGAGACCCAGTACTTC.

The chain recombines TRBV4-2 with TRBJ1-2, with 9 bases aligning to TRBD1. V lost 4 bases to trimming and J lost 13 bases; unmatched junction nucleotides: 7. CDR1 is LGHNA and CDR2 is YNFKEQ in the germline V gene. The CDR3 totals 12 residues. CDR3 coding DNA: TGTGCCAGCAGCCGGACAGGGGCGGTTTTCACCTTC. It yields the protein CASSRTGAVFTF.

The rearrangement joins TRBV5-1 to TRBJ2-5; either TRBD1 or TRBD2 may supply D (6 bases each). The germline V gene encodes CDR1 SGHRS and CDR2 YFSETQ. Trimming stripped 0 bases from V and 1 base from J, with 13 bases between. There are 16 residues in the CDR3. The CDR3: CASSLAVGGLQETQYF. The DNA for the CDR3 is TGCGCCAGCAGCTTGGCCGTGGGGGGCCTCCAAGAGACCCAGTACTTC.

The gene calls are TRBV7-9 and TRBJ2-7; 8 bases match TRBD2. The CDR3 is 16 amino acids. The J segment lost 1 base and the V segment lost 5 bases, leaving 10 bases of the junction unmatched. Looked up from germline, CDR1 is SEHNR and CDR2 is FQNEAQ (reference sequence). CDR3 sequence reads: CASSPITSGYSYEQYF. The CDR3 DNA is TGTGCCAGCAGCCCAATTACTAGCGGTTATTCCTACGAGCAGTACTTC.

This sequence joins TRBV28 and TRBJ1-2, with TRBD1 matching over 7 bases. There are 15 residues in the CDR3. Germline CDR1 MDHEN, CDR2 SYDVKM. Trimming removed 9 bases from V and 4 bases from J; junction bases left unmatched: 14. CDR3 nucleotides: TGTGCCAGTAGATCAGTGGGACAGACCAGCTATGGCTACACCTTC. This codes for CASRSVGQTSYGYTF.

This clone was detected once. This chain joins TRBV11-2 and TRBJ2-7; 13 nucleotides agree with TRBD2. The junction had 4 bases not matched to a gene; V was cut back by 0 bases and J by 8 bases. Germline CDR1 reads SGHAT; CDR2 reads FQNNGV. The length of the CDR3 is 15 residues. The CDR3 reads CASSLEGTSGEKQYF. CDR3 in DNA: TGTGCCAGCAGCTTAGAAGGGACTAGCGGGGAGAAGCAGTACTTC.

The chain uses TRBV25-1 and TRBJ1-4; TRBD1 matches 7 bases. CDR1 is MGHDK, CDR2 SYGVNS, per germline. The CDR3 runs to 15 residues. The V segment lost 5 bases and the J segment 8 bases; nucleotides outside the gene matches: 11. The CDR3 DNA is TGTGCCAGCAGTCCCCCCAGGGGGTTAGAGGAAAAACTGTTTTTT. Translated: CASSPPRGLEEKLFF.

V gene TRBV10-3 combines with J gene TRBJ1-2; D is undetermined. V was clipped by 4 bases and J by 0 bases, with 6 bases between them. This CDR3 contains 13 residues. Germline V gene sequence: CDR1 ENHRY, CDR2 SYGVKD. This CDR3 reads CAISVDTNYGYTF. The CDR3 DNA reads as TGTGCCATCAGTGTAGACACTAACTATGGCTACACCTTC.